This is a list of T cell receptor beta chains from one sample in a study of tumor-infiltrating lymphocytes in oesophageal squamous cell carcinoma. TCRdb reprocessed the PCR reads via MiXCR and lists one record per CDR3 protein. The sample includes around 18,000 distinct CDR3 sequences, under 45% of them seen just once. The sample comprised esophageal tumor tissue. The receptors derive from a male donor with esophageal squamous cell carcinoma. Both conserved end residues are trimmed from each CDR3. Fields, in order: D gene, V gene, CDR3 protein. A D gene is named only where the DNA matches it firmly.

D gene: NA
V gene: TRBV7-2
CDR3 protein: ASTVGSSYNEQF

D gene: NA
V gene: TRBV6-1
CDR3 protein: ASTKGDATNEKLF

D gene: NA
V gene: TRBV12-3/TRBV12-4
CDR3 protein: ASSRLADTQY

D gene: TRBD1
V gene: TRBV7-2
CDR3 protein: ASSPQGAWQY

D gene: NA
V gene: TRBV7-2
CDR3 protein: ASSLDGGTYEQF

D gene: NA
V gene: TRBV14
CDR3 protein: ASSQAPGTGYNEQF

D gene: NA
V gene: TRBV6-2/TRBV6-3
CDR3 protein: ASSYFAGADSPLH

D gene: TRBD2
V gene: TRBV6-1
CDR3 protein: ASLAEAGGPAGELF

D gene: TRBD1
V gene: TRBV6-2/TRBV6-3
CDR3 protein: ASRPSRGQGSSEQF

D gene: NA
V gene: TRBV15
CDR3 protein: ATSRGGIAYEQY

D gene: NA
V gene: TRBV28
CDR3 protein: ASRVGSVNEQF

D gene: TRBD1
V gene: TRBV28
CDR3 protein: ASSLRRQGAYEQY

D gene: TRBD2
V gene: TRBV7-2
CDR3 protein: ASSPGLAADTQY

D gene: TRBD2
V gene: TRBV11-3
CDR3 protein: ASSSGRIAGGNTDTQY

D gene: NA
V gene: TRBV25-1
CDR3 protein: ASSEGPEAF

D gene: TRBD2
V gene: TRBV4-2
CDR3 protein: ASSQKLAGDITGELY

D gene: NA
V gene: TRBV2
CDR3 protein: ASSEGGGVYEKLF

D gene: TRBD2
V gene: TRBV7-9
CDR3 protein: ASSLALAGESYDEQY

D gene: NA
V gene: TRBV6-1
CDR3 protein: ASSRTDTAPDTQY

D gene: NA
V gene: TRBV4-1
CDR3 protein: ASSQKNAQY

D gene: NA
V gene: TRBV19
CDR3 protein: ASSISGREVHGYT

D gene: NA
V gene: TRBV11-2
CDR3 protein: ASSLDQGTEAF

D gene: TRBD2
V gene: TRBV27
CDR3 protein: TSSLMIVVGLAVAWTQY

D gene: NA
V gene: TRBV2
CDR3 protein: ASSRQEGLYGYT

D gene: TRBD2
V gene: TRBV7-9
CDR3 protein: ASSSTSGDRTWELY

D gene: NA
V gene: TRBV7-2
CDR3 protein: ASSLDRPGNEQF

D gene: TRBD1
V gene: TRBV10-2
CDR3 protein: ASSMRGPEYEQY

D gene: NA
V gene: TRBV7-2
CDR3 protein: ASTRSRTYEQY

D gene: TRBD2
V gene: TRBV11-3
CDR3 protein: AEQSGGQQY

D gene: NA
V gene: TRBV7-2
CDR3 protein: ASSLAGTGGDIQY

D gene: NA
V gene: TRBV12-3/TRBV12-4
CDR3 protein: ASKYGSAYNSPLH

D gene: TRBD2
V gene: TRBV6-6
CDR3 protein: ASSPQSGRAPKNIQY

D gene: TRBD1
V gene: TRBV7-9
CDR3 protein: ASSRTGGQYYGYT

D gene: NA
V gene: TRBV6-1
CDR3 protein: ASSGRAVQETQY

D gene: NA
V gene: TRBV7-6
CDR3 protein: ASSIYRGEQF

D gene: TRBD2
V gene: TRBV11-2
CDR3 protein: ASSLSPLAGEGEQF

D gene: NA
V gene: TRBV6-6
CDR3 protein: ASSYRGAGGGGGANVLT

D gene: NA
V gene: TRBV7-3
CDR3 protein: ASSERGDSHNEQF

D gene: NA
V gene: TRBV27
CDR3 protein: ASSFGRSQEQF

D gene: TRBD2
V gene: TRBV7-7
CDR3 protein: ASSLVLAGGPGTGELF

D gene: NA
V gene: TRBV5-5
CDR3 protein: ASSLDGDYGYT

D gene: NA
V gene: TRBV7-6
CDR3 protein: ASSFAHRELEDEQF

D gene: NA
V gene: TRBV28
CDR3 protein: ASSRGGYDEQY

D gene: NA
V gene: TRBV11-3
CDR3 protein: ASSPPGGEAF

D gene: TRBD1
V gene: TRBV12-3/TRBV12-4
CDR3 protein: ASSLTYGTGFPTEQY

D gene: TRBD2
V gene: TRBV7-3
CDR3 protein: ASAPAGVTDTQY

D gene: NA
V gene: TRBV11-2
CDR3 protein: ASRTVSYEQY